This is a list of T cell receptor beta chains from one sample in a study of blood T cell repertoires in COVID-19. The assay was immunoSEQ multiplex PCR, and TCRdb's table has in-frame clones only and misses some. Of about 5,600 clones listed, around 85% were seen once; the top ten hold roughly 12%. Sequencing was performed on peripheral blood. The receptors stem from a human donor in a cohort sampled during active COVID-19. Both conserved end residues are part of each CDR3. The D gene is left open where the match is weak. Expanded clones are given a class, and other clones once, few, many or no size at all.

d_call: .
j_call: TRBJ2-7
v_call: TRBV9
clone_size: medium-sized
cdr3_aa: CASSVGVGGSSYEQYF
cdr3_nt: TGTGCCAGCAGCGTAGGAGTCGGGGGTAGCTCCTACGAGCAGTACTTC

d_call: TRBD2
j_call: TRBJ2-1
v_call: TRBV19
clone_size: .
cdr3_aa: CASKTAGVGNEQFF
cdr3_nt: TGTGCCAGTAAAACAGCGGGAGTGGGGAATGAGCAGTTCTTC

d_call: TRBD2
j_call: TRBJ2-3
v_call: TRBV5-6
clone_size: .
cdr3_aa: CASSLAGGFADTQYF
cdr3_nt: TGTGCCAGCAGCCTAGCGGGAGGGTTTGCAGATACGCAGTATTTT

d_call: .
j_call: TRBJ2-6
v_call: TRBV7-9
clone_size: .
cdr3_aa: CASSSYRVGANVLTF
cdr3_nt: TGTGCCAGCAGCTCATACAGGGTTGGGGCCAACGTCCTGACTTTC

d_call: .
j_call: TRBJ1-5
v_call: TRBV5-3
clone_size: few
cdr3_aa: CARSLDGHRVNQPQHF
cdr3_nt: TGTGCCAGAAGCTTGGATGGCCACAGGGTCAATCAGCCCCAGCATTTT

d_call: .
j_call: TRBJ2-7
v_call: TRBV27
clone_size: .
cdr3_aa: CASSLYSASSYEQYF
cdr3_nt: TGTGCCAGCAGTTTATATAGCGCGAGCTCCTACGAGCAGTACTTC

d_call: .
j_call: TRBJ2-4
v_call: TRBV28
clone_size: .
cdr3_aa: CASSLPGGFAKNIQYF
cdr3_nt: TGTGCCAGCAGTTTGCCTGGGGGGTTCGCCAAAAACATTCAGTACTTC

d_call: .
j_call: TRBJ2-6
v_call: TRBV21-1
clone_size: .
cdr3_aa: CASSKAGQGVPFGANVLTF
cdr3_nt: TGTGCCAGCAGCAAAGCGGGACAGGGGGTCCCCTTCGGGGCCAACGTCCTGACTTTC

d_call: TRBD1
j_call: TRBJ1-6
v_call: TRBV19
clone_size: .
cdr3_aa: CASSIQGARSPLHF
cdr3_nt: TGTGCCAGTAGTATTCAGGGGGCTCGGTCACCCCTCCACTTT

d_call: .
j_call: TRBJ2-3
v_call: TRBV6-6
clone_size: .
cdr3_aa: CASSPPGTDTQYF
cdr3_nt: TGTGCCAGCAGTCCCCCAGGCACAGATACGCAGTATTTT

d_call: .
j_call: TRBJ1-2
v_call: TRBV19
clone_size: .
cdr3_aa: CATSLPVGSYGYTF
cdr3_nt: TGTGCCACCTCGCTACCGGTGGGGAGCTATGGCTACACCTTC

d_call: TRBD2
j_call: TRBJ2-7
v_call: TRBV3-1/TRBV3-2
clone_size: .
cdr3_aa: CASSQEKASGRHEQYF
cdr3_nt: TGTGCCAGCAGCCAAGAAAAAGCTAGCGGGAGACACGAGCAGTACTTC

d_call: .
j_call: TRBJ1-2
v_call: TRBV7-2
clone_size: .
cdr3_aa: CASSLGTANYGYTF
cdr3_nt: TGTGCCAGCAGCTTAGGGACAGCTAACTATGGCTACACCTTC

d_call: TRBD1
j_call: TRBJ1-4
v_call: TRBV25-1
clone_size: .
cdr3_aa: CASSETGGWNEKLFF
cdr3_nt: TGTGCCAGCAGTGAGACAGGGGGCTGGAATGAAAAACTGTTTTTT

d_call: .
j_call: TRBJ2-7
v_call: TRBV14
clone_size: .
cdr3_aa: CASGSLRGQYF
cdr3_nt: TGTGCCAGCGGTTCTTTACGAGGGCAGTACTTC

d_call: .
j_call: TRBJ2-7
v_call: TRBV12-3/TRBV12-4
clone_size: .
cdr3_aa: CASSPSPASEQYF
cdr3_nt: TGTGCCAGCAGCCCTTCTCCCGCGTCCGAGCAGTACTTC

d_call: TRBD2
j_call: TRBJ2-3
v_call: TRBV3-1/TRBV3-2
clone_size: .
cdr3_aa: CASSQPFGRGRVKDTDTQYF
cdr3_nt: TGTGCCAGCAGCCAACCCTTTGGGCGCGGGAGAGTGAAGGACACAGATACGCAGTATTTT

d_call: TRBD1
j_call: TRBJ1-4
v_call: TRBV7-6
clone_size: .
cdr3_aa: CASSLDLLDRGPNEKLFF
cdr3_nt: TGTGCCAGCAGCTTAGATCTCCTTGACAGGGGACCTAATGAAAAACTGTTTTTT

d_call: .
j_call: TRBJ2-1
v_call: TRBV4-1
clone_size: .
cdr3_aa: CASSPRDSPNEQFF
cdr3_nt: TGCGCCAGCAGCCCCCGGGACTCGCCCAATGAGCAGTTCTTC

d_call: TRBD1
j_call: TRBJ1-2
v_call: TRBV28
clone_size: once
cdr3_aa: CASREGQGNYGYTF
cdr3_nt: TGTGCCAGCAGGGAAGGACAGGGGAACTATGGCTACACCTTC

d_call: .
j_call: TRBJ2-7
v_call: TRBV28
clone_size: .
cdr3_aa: CASSSPNYEQYF
cdr3_nt: TGTGCCAGCAGTTCCCCCAACTACGAGCAGTACTTC

d_call: TRBD2
j_call: TRBJ2-3
v_call: TRBV6-1
clone_size: .
cdr3_aa: CASSELGDGGGTQYF
cdr3_nt: TGTGCCAGCAGTGAACTGGGAGATGGGGGGGGTACGCAGTATTTT

d_call: TRBD1
j_call: TRBJ2-7
v_call: TRBV7-3
clone_size: .
cdr3_aa: CASSPRGQGFNEQYF
cdr3_nt: TGTGCCAGCAGCCCGAGGGGACAGGGTTTCAACGAGCAGTACTTC